This TCR beta chain is from a study of T-cell reconstitution after alpha-beta-depleted transplantation in children. Whole-study results and caveats: Recipient T cells and thymic progenitors that survived gave rise to the high TCRbeta diversity observed at day 60 in some patients. T-cell numbers and diversity one year post-transplant derived largely from freshly generated T cells. Several hundred expanded graft clones reportedly were the source of alpha-beta T cells about two months after transplant.

This clonotype was seen ten or more times. Its antigen is currently unknown. Molecular barcoding with unique molecular identifiers was used for the TCRbeta library. One entry per CDR3 protein results from TCRdb running MiXCR on the PCR reads. The table shows about 300,000 distinct CDR3 sequences, with 7.5% to 9% occurring only once. CDR3 length: 16 residues. The V gene's germline CDR1 is SGHRS and CDR2 YFSETQ. V lost 0 bases and J 3 bases, leaving 15 bases between the germline ends. This clonotype was sampled from a female patient between 2 and 10 years old who had a stem cell transplant for Fanconi anemia, so the T cells may come from the graft donor. The sample here was peripheral blood, taken 360 days after TCRalphabeta/CD19-depleted stem cell transplant. The chain combines TRBV5-1 with TRBJ1-1; a possible D gene is TRBD1 (6 bases). Here the CDR3 reads CASSLGAGVSDTEAFF. In DNA, the CDR3 is TGCGCCAGCAGCTTGGGGGCAGGGGTGTCGGACACTGAAGCTTTCTTT. The variable domain in full, completed from reference TRBV5-1 and TRBJ1-1, reads KAGVTQTPRYLIKTRGQQVTLSCSPISGHRSVSWYQQTPGQGLQFLFEYFSETQRNKGNFPGRFSGRQFSNSRSEMNVSTLELGDSALYLCASSLGAGVSDTEAFFGQGTRLTVV.